This T cell receptor (beta chain) was sequenced for a study of shared clonotypes between healthy human individuals. For the study at large: Those who served as donors were a couple of women and three men between the ages of 18 and 49. A donor's plate count was three for CD4 naive and three for CD4 memory; CD8 naive had two and CD8 memory one.

In the CD4+ fraction, cells were divided into CD45RA+ naive and CD45RA-negative memory subsets. About this clone itself: What it recognizes is unknown.

Only in-frame clones appear in the TCRdb table, and some are missing; sequencing was by immunoSEQ multiplex PCR. The table lists a few million clones, approximately 93% of them singletons, with around 0.4% in the top ten. Study-level findings and limits: The four-donor shared clonotypes exceeded non-shared clonotypes in generation probability, with non-shared ones scoring lower.

Germline V gene sequence: CDR1 SNHLY, CDR2 FYNNEI. J lost 1 base, V lost 7 bases, and 5 bases had no gene match. The CDR3 covers 15 residues. Sequenced material: naive CD4+ T cells from PBMCs. Stated subset: CD45RA+ positively selected. V gene TRBV2 combines with J gene TRBJ2-1, with 9 positions matching TRBD2. The receptor was derived from a young man in good health. Some clones in this sample may be carry-over from other donors' samples. The CDR3 protein is CASKTAGGSYNEQFF. CDR3 coding DNA: TGTGCCAGCAAAACGGCGGGAGGGTCCTACAATGAGCAGTTCTTC.